The present TCR beta chain was sequenced within a study of blood T cell repertoires in COVID-19. Turning to the study itself: COVID-19 samples, acute and convalescent, were from the United States, Italy and Spain. PBMCs, B-cell-depleted T cells, or T cells were the source of the cDNA or gDNA that made up the material.

CDR1 is SGHAT, CDR2 FQNNGV, per germline. This CDR3 is 15 amino acids long. The junction had 8 bases not matched to a gene; V was cut back by 4 bases and J by 3 bases. Sequencing used immunoSEQ multiplex PCR; TCRdb keeps in-frame clones, though not all of them. The profile shows about 240,000 clones, approximately 91% of them singletons. The chain uses TRBV11-2 and TRBJ2-7; TRBD2 matches 8 bases. The sequence derives from a woman under 40 with acute or convalescent COVID-19. The sequenced sample consisted of peripheral blood. CDR3 amino acids: CASSSGLASYYEQYF. Here the CDR3 DNA reads TGTGCCAGCAGCTCCGGACTAGCATCATACTACGAGCAGTACTTC. The full variable domain, in which reference TRBV11-2 and TRBJ2-7 provide the parts outside the CDR3, is EAGVAQSPRYKIIEKRQSVAFWCNPISGHATLYWYQQILGQGPKLLIQFQNNGVVDDSQLPKDRFSAERLKGVDSTLKIQPAKLEDSAVYLCASSSGLASYYEQYFGPGTRLTVT.